This TCR beta chain is drawn from a study of cytomegalovirus exposure and HLA in healthy donors. Vbeta (60) and Jbeta (13) primers were used in the PCR. Repertoires were generated with immunoSEQ multiplex PCR, while TCRdb's copy carries only in-frame clones and drops some. The top ten hold roughly 3% of the sample, which has 150,000 to 200,000 clones, around 75% seen once. Whereas donors were nominally healthy upon sampling, unrecorded immune exposures were probable. About this clone: The same CDR3 is also encoded by other DNA sequences in this sample.

This clonotype originated in a woman aged 50 to 60 in good health and CMV-seropositive. Material for sequencing was PBMCs.

CDR3 in DNA: TGTGCCAGCAGCCAGACAGTAAACACTGAAGCTTTCTTT. It yields the protein CASSQTVNTEAFF. This rearrangement joins TRBV7-9 to TRBJ1-1; possible D gene TRBD1, 5 bases. V lost 5 bases and J lost 2, with 9 bases in between. The germline gives CDR1 SEHNR, CDR2 FQNEAQ (reference sequence). CDR3 length equals 13 residues.